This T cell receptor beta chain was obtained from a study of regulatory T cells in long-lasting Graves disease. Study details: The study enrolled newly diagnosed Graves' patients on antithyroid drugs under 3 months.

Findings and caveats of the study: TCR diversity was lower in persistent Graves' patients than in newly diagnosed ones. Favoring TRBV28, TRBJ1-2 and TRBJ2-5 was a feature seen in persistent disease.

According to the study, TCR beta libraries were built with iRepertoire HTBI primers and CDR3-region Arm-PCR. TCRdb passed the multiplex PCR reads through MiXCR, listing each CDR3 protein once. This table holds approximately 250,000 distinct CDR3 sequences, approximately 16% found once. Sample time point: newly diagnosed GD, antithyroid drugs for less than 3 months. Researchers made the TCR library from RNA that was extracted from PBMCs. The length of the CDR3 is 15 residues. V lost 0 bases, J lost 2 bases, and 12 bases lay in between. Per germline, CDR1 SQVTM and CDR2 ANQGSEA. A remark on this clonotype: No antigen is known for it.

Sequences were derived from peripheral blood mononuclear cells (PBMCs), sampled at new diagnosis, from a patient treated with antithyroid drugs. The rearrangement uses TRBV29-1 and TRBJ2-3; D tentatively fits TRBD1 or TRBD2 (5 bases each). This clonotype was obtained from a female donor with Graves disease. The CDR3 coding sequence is TGCAGCGTTGAAGATCCCTTGGGGGTCACAGATACGCAGTATTTT. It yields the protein CSVEDPLGVTDTQYF.